This TCR beta chain derives from a study of blood T cell repertoires in COVID-19. Repertoires were generated with immunoSEQ multiplex PCR, while TCRdb's copy carries only in-frame clones and drops some. The data show 77,000 or so clones, roughly 83% seen once. The specimen sequenced was peripheral blood. The receptor comes from a woman aged 55-69 years with acute or convalescent COVID-19.

The CDR3 sequence: CASSETTGGSPLHF. CDR3 in DNA: TGTGCCAGCAGCGAGACCACAGGCGGATCACCCCTCCACTTT. The chain joins TRBV9 to TRBJ1-6; D perhaps matches TRBD1 (5 bases). Per germline, CDR1 SGDLS and CDR2 YYNGEE. Trimming removed 3 bases from V and 10 bases from J, with 14 bases in between. This CDR3 has 14 residues.